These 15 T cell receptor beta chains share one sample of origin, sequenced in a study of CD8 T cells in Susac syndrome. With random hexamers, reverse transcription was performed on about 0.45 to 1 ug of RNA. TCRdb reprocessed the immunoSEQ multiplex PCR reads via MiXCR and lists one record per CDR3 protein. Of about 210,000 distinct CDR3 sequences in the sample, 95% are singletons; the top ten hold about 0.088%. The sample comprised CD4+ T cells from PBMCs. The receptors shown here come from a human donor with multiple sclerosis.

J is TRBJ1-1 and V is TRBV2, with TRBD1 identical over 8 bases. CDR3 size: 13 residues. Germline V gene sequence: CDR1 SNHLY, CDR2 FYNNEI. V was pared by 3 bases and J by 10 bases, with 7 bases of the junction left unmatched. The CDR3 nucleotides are TGTGCCAGCAGTGAGGACAGGGACGGTGCAGCTTTCTTT. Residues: CASSEDRDGAAFF. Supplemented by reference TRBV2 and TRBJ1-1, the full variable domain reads EPEVTQTPSHQVTQMGQEVILRCVPISNHLYFYWYRQILGQKVEFLVSFYNNEISEKSEIFDDQFSVERPDGSNFTLKIRSTKLEDSAMYFCASSEDRDGAAFFGQGTRLTVV.

CDR3 sequence: CSATDGGTGELFF. CDR3 DNA: TGCAGTGCTACGGACGGGGGAACCGGGGAGCTGTTTTTT. The rearrangement joins TRBV20-1 to TRBJ2-2, with D maybe TRBD2 (6 bases). CDR1 is DFQATT, CDR2 SNEGSKA, per germline (reference sequence). CDR3 length: 13 amino acids. The V end lost 4 bases, the J end lost 5 bases, and 11 bases lay between the germline ends.

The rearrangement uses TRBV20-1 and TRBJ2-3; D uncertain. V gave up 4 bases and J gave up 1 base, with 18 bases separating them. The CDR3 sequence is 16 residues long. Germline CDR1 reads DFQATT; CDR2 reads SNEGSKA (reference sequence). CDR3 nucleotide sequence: TGCAGTGCTACCCCAAAGTCAATGGCGGGCACAGATACGCAGTATTTT. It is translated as CSATPKSMAGTDTQYF.

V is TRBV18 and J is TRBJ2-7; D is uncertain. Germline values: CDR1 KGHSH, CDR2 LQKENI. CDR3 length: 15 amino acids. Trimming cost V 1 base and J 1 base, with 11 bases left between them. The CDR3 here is CASSPLLASSYEQYF. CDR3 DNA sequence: TGTGCCAGCTCACCACTTCTGGCGTCTTCCTACGAGCAGTACTTC.

The CDR3 nucleotides read TGTGCCACCAGCAGAGACCTTTACGAGCAGTACTTC. Residues: CATSRDLYEQYF. This chain links TRBV15 with TRBJ2-7; unclear D gene. Germline CDR1 reads LNHNV; CDR2 reads YYDKDF (reference sequence). This CDR3 has 12 amino acids. Trimming shortened V by 0 bases and J by 4 bases, and 4 bases separated the two germline ends.

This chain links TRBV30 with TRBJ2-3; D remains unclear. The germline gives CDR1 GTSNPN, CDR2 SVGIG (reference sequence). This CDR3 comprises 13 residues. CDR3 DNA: TGTGCTTTAAACCAAGAAGGCACAGATACGCAGTATTTT. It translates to CALNQEGTDTQYF.

CDR3: CASSQGLRTSGSYEQYF. CDR3 DNA: TGTGCCAGCAGCCAAGGCTTGAGGACTAGCGGCTCCTACGAGCAGTACTTC. V gene TRBV4-2 combines with J gene TRBJ2-7, with 10 bases aligning to TRBD2. CDR1 is LGHNA and CDR2 is YNFKEQ in the germline V gene. This CDR3 is 17 amino acids long. With 1 base clipped from V and 0 bases from J, the junction kept 6 bases outside the gene matches.

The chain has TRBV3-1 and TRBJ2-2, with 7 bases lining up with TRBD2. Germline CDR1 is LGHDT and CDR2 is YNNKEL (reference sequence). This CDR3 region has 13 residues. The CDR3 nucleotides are TGTCCAAAGCGGGATTTCACAGCCGGGGAGCTGTTTTTT. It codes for CPKRDFTAGELFF.

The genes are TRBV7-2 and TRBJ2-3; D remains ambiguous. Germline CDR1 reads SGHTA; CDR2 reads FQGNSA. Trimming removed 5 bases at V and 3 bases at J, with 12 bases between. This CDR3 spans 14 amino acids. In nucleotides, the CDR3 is TGTGCCAGCAGCCCTTACGGCTCGACAGATACGCAGTATTTT. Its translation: CASSPYGSTDTQYF.

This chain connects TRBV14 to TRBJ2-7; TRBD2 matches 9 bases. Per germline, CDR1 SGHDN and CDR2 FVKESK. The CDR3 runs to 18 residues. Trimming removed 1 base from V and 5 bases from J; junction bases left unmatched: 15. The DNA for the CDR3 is TGTGCCAGCAGCCAAGCGGGATTGGGGGGACTAGCTTTCCACGAGCAGTACTTC. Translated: CASSQAGLGGLAFHEQYF.

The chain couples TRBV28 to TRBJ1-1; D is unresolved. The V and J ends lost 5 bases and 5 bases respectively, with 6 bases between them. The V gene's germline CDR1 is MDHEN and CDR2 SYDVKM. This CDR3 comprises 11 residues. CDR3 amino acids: CASSPQTEAFF. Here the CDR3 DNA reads TGTGCCAGCAGTCCCCAAACTGAAGCTTTCTTT.

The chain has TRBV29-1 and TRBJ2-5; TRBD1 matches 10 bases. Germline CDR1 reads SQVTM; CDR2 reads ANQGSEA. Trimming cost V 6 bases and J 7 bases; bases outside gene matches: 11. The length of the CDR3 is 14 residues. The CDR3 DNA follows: TGCAGCGTGGAACCGGGACAGGGGAGCGGGACCCAGTACTTC. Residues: CSVEPGQGSGTQYF.

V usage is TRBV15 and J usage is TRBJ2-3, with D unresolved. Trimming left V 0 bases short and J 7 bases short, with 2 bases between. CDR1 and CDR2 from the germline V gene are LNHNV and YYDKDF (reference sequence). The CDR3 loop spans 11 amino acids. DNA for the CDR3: TGTGCCACCAGCAGAGAGAATACGCAGTATTTT. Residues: CATSRENTQYF.

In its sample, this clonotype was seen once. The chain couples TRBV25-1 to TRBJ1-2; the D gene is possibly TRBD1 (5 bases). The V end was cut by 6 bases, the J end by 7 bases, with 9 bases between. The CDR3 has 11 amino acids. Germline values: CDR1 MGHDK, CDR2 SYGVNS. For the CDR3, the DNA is TGTGCCAGCAGCCAGGGTACTGGCTACACCTTC. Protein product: CASSQGTGYTF.

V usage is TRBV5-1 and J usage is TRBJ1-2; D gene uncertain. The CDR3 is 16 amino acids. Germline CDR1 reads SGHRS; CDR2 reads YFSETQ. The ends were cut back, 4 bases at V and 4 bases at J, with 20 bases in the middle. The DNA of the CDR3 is TGCGCCAGCAGCCTGGGGAGGAGTCCGGAAGCCTATGGCTACACCTTC. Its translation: CASSLGRSPEAYGYTF.